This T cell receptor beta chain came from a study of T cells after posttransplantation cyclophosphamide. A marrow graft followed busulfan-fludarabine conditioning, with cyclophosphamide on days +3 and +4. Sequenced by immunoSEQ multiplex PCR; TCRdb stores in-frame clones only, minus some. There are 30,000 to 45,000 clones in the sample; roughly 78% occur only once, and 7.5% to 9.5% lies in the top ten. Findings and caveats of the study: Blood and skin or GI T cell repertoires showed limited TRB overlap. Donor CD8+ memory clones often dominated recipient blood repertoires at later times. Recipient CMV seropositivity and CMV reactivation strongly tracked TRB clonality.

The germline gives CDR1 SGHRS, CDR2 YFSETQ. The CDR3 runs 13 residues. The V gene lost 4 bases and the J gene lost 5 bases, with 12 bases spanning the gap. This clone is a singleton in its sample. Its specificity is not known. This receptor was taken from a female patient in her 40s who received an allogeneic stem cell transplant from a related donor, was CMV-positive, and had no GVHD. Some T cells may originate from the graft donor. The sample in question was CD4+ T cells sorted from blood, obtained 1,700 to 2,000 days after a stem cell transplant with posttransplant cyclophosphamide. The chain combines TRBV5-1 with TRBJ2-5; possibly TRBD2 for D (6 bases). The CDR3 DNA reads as TGCGCCAGCAGCCTATGGGGGGTGGAGACCCAGTACTTC. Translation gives CASSLWGVETQYF.